A single sample gave rise to the 8 T cell receptor beta chains below, sequenced in a study of Ad26.COV2.S vaccination and SARS-CoV-2 variants. Only in-frame clones appear in the TCRdb table, and some are missing; sequencing was by immunoSEQ multiplex PCR. This sample has roughly 300,000 clones, with 80% to 90% found just once. The treatment: 15 to 20 received Ad26.COV2.S at low or high dose, single or two shots; 5 received placebo; per-sample allocation not given. Repertoires come from day 63 after the first vaccine or placebo injection. The sequencing used peripheral blood, collected in a trial of Ad26.COV2.S vaccine versus placebo. The receptors here all came from a person aged 18-60 years who received the Ad26.COV2.S COVID-19 vaccine or a placebo.

This rearrangement joins TRBV7-2 to TRBJ1-1; D ambiguous. Germline assignment: CDR1 SGHTA and CDR2 FQGNSA. Trimming left V 2 bases short and J 1 base short, with 8 bases between. The length of the CDR3 is 14 residues. CDR3 protein: CASSLFGPNTEAFF. The CDR3 DNA reads TGTGCCAGCAGCTTATTTGGACCGAACACTGAAGCTTTCTTT.

The chain recombines TRBV2 with TRBJ1-5; D is unclear. The V end lost 0 bases, the J end lost 2 bases, and 5 bases lay between the germline ends. The V gene's germline CDR1 is SNHLY and CDR2 FYNNEI. The CDR3 runs 14 residues. Here the CDR3 DNA reads TGTGCCAGCAGTGAAGCTGTAGGCAATCAGCCCCAGCATTTT. The encoded protein is CASSEAVGNQPQHF. Full variable domain (missing parts from reference TRBV2 and TRBJ1-5): EPEVTQTPSHQVTQMGQEVILRCVPISNHLYFYWYRQILGQKVEFLVSFYNNEISEKSEIFDDQFSVERPDGSNFTLKIRSTKLEDSAMYFCASSEAVGNQPQHFGDGTRLSIL.

V and J are TRBV30 and TRBJ1-4; D might be TRBD1 (6 bases). The CDR3 extends over 13 amino acids. V was shortened by 4 bases and J by 7 bases, with 13 bases between the two germline ends. Germline V gene lookup returns CDR1 GTSNPN and CDR2 SVGIG (reference sequence). DNA of the CDR3: TGTGCCTGGAAGGGGGACTCCAGTGAAAAACTGTTTTTT. It specifies CAWKGDSSEKLFF.

This clone was observed once. This sequence joins TRBV7-6 and TRBJ1-1, with D perhaps matching TRBD1 (5 bases). The V and J ends lost 1 base and 7 bases respectively, with 13 bases between them. Germline values: CDR1 SGHVS, CDR2 FNYEAQ. The CDR3 runs 14 residues. CDR3 bases: TGTGCCAGCAGCTTAGTGCCGGGGGGGGATGAAGCTTTCTTT. Translated, it gives CASSLVPGGDEAFF.

This chain joins TRBV14 and TRBJ2-1; TRBD1 matches 7 bases. The CDR3 sequence is 13 residues long. Germline V gene data show CDR1 as SGHDN and CDR2 as FVKESK. With V trimmed by 3 bases and J by 11 bases, 7 bases remained unmatched. Here the CDR3 DNA reads TGTGCCAGCAGCCAGGCCCGACAGGGACAGCAGTTCTTC. Amino acids: CASSQARQGQQFF.

The chain has TRBV7-9 and TRBJ2-1; D not resolved. The germline CDR1 and CDR2 sequences are SEHNR and FQNEAQ (reference sequence). V lost 3 bases, J lost 12 bases, and 12 bases lay in between. This CDR3 is built from 12 residues. The CDR3 coding sequence is TGTGCCAGCAGCTTTGATACATTAGGGCAGTTCTTC. This gives the protein CASSFDTLGQFF.

V gene TRBV19 combines with J gene TRBJ1-3; D not resolved. This CDR3 region has 14 residues. The V gene's germline CDR1 is LNHDA and CDR2 SQIVND (reference sequence). Deletions cut 3 bases from V and 4 bases from J, with 10 bases between. The DNA for the CDR3 is TGTGCCAGTAGTATTACGTCCGGGGGAAACACCATATATTTT. Protein sequence: CASSITSGGNTIYF.

This clone was seen a handful of times. The identical CDR3 is also encoded by other nucleotide sequences in the sample. The chain has TRBV9 and TRBJ2-2, with D possibly being TRBD2 (6 bases). The CDR3 is 15 residues long. V was trimmed by 2 bases and J by 0 bases, leaving 8 bases between them. CDR1 and CDR2 from the germline V gene are SGDLS and YYNGEE. The CDR3 nucleotides read TGTGCCAGCAGCGTCGGAGGGTCGAACACCGGGGAGCTGTTTTTT. It yields the protein CASSVGGSNTGELFF. The full variable domain, completed using reference TRBV9 and TRBJ2-2, is DSGVTQTPKHLITATGQRVTLRCSPRSGDLSVYWYQQSLDQGLQFLIQYYNGEERAKGNILERFSAQQFPDLHSELNLSSLELGDSALYFCASSVGGSNTGELFFGEGSRLTVL.